This entry features one TCR beta chain sequence. CDR1 and CDR2 (germline): MNHEY, SMNVEV (reference sequence). V dropped 8 bases and J dropped 6 bases, with 17 bases sitting between them. This CDR3 region has 14 residues. The data derive from a study of OX40 agonist ivuxolimab in advanced cancers. Study background: Participants could have had prior anti-PD-1, anti-PD-L1 or anti-CTLA-4 therapy, and around 40% had some. Three patients showed partial responses: one hepatocellular carcinoma and two cutaneous melanoma cases.

Exclusion applied to patients with autoimmune disease history or systemic immunosuppression. Assay: immunoSEQ multiplex PCR; the TCRdb copy retains only in-frame clones and omits some. The sample has tens of thousands of clones; 84% are singletons. The genes are TRBV27 and TRBJ1-5; D may be TRBD1 (5 bases). The source material was CD4+ or CD8+ T cells sorted from blood, sampled in a trial of the OX40 agonist ivuxolimab. The origin of this receptor is an adult with an advanced solid tumor such as melanoma, head and neck, liver or kidney cancer. The CDR3 DNA sequence: TGTGCCAGCGACAGCAGGGCCGGGAGTCAGCCCCAGCATTTT. This codes for CASDSRAGSQPQHF.